The 14 T cell receptor beta chains below were found in one sample sequenced in a study of cytomegalovirus exposure and HLA in healthy donors. The table came from immunoSEQ multiplex PCR; TCRdb's copy has only in-frame clones and leaves some out. The data show 200,000 to 250,000 clones, 70% to 90% seen once. Source material: PBMCs. These receptors all stem from a woman aged 18-35 years in good health and CMV-seronegative.

The gene calls are TRBV28 and TRBJ2-3; no definite D call. This CDR3 comprises 16 residues. The V gene lost 6 bases and the J gene lost 2 bases, with 18 bases spanning the gap. Germline assignment: CDR1 MDHEN and CDR2 SYDVKM. CDR3 DNA sequence: TGTGCCAGCAGCCAAAACCCTCTAGTAGTCACAGATACGCAGTATTTT. Its translation is CASSQNPLVVTDTQYF.

In nucleotides, the CDR3 is TGTGCCAGCAGTGGACAGGGGAGAGATGGCTACACCTTC. Translated: CASSGQGRDGYTF. The chain carries TRBV6-6 and TRBJ1-2; 9 bases are shared with TRBD1. The CDR3 sequence is 13 residues long. V was clipped by 5 bases and J by 6 bases; unmatched bases: 4. Germline CDR1 reads MNHNY; CDR2 reads SVGAGI (reference sequence).

V and J are TRBV5-1 and TRBJ2-2; TRBD1 matches at 10 bases. The CDR3 has 17 residues. CDR1 is SGHRS and CDR2 is YFSETQ in the germline V gene. The V gene end was trimmed by 4 bases and the J gene end by 5 bases; junction bases not matched to a gene: 11. The CDR3, as DNA: TGCGCCAGCAGCCCGGCCCGACAGGGGGCATCTACCGGGGAGCTGTTTTTT. Protein sequence: CASSPARQGASTGELFF.

The CDR3 nucleotides are TGTGCCATCAGCGGAACTAGCGGGGTGGGGGGAGAGACCCAGTACTTC. It specifies CAISGTSGVGGETQYF. The chain has TRBV10-3 and TRBJ2-5; 10 positions agree with TRBD2. V trimming: 6 bases; J trimming: 4 bases; junction bases outside the gene matches: 11. The CDR3 extends over 16 amino acids. CDR1 is ENHRY and CDR2 is SYGVKD in the germline V gene.

This chain uses TRBV27 with TRBJ2-1; the match to TRBD2 covers 12 bases. The length of the CDR3 is 15 residues. Germline V gene data show CDR1 as MNHEY and CDR2 as SMNVEV (reference sequence). J was trimmed by 4 bases and V by 6 bases; bases with no gene match: 4. DNA of the CDR3: TGTGCCAGCAGCACCGGGACTAGCGGGTACAATGAGCAGTTCTTC. Translation gives CASSTGTSGYNEQFF.

This clone was counted once. The DNA for the CDR3 is TGTGCCAGCAGTTTCTCCCGCTACGAGCAGTACTTC. It yields the protein CASSFSRYEQYF. The rearrangement uses TRBV28 and TRBJ2-7; unclear D gene. V lost 3 bases and J lost 3, with 6 bases in between. The CDR3 sequence is 12 residues long. CDR1 and CDR2 (germline): MDHEN, SYDVKM.

CDR3 sequence: CASSLGLGEVETQYF. The CDR3 DNA reads TGTGCCAGCAGCTTGGGTCTAGGGGAGGTCGAGACCCAGTACTTC. The chain links TRBV5-6 to TRBJ2-5, with a weak D call TRBD2 (6 bases). This CDR3 region has 15 residues. The V gene lost 0 bases and the J gene lost 5 bases, with 14 bases spanning the gap. The germline V gene has CDR1 SGHDT and CDR2 YYEEEE.

The count of this clone is one. The CDR3 coding sequence is TGTGCCAGCAGTTTCGGGACTAGCGGATTTTACAATGAGCAGTTCTTC. Protein: CASSFGTSGFYNEQFF. This chain connects TRBV27 to TRBJ2-1; 11 bases are shared with TRBD2. Looked up from germline, CDR1 is MNHEY and CDR2 is SMNVEV (reference sequence). J gave up 4 bases and V 3 bases, and 5 bases lay outside the gene matches. This CDR3 region has 16 residues.

This chain connects TRBV13 to TRBJ2-1; 7 positions match TRBD2. The J segment lost 4 bases and the V segment lost 4 bases, leaving 10 bases of the junction unmatched. Germline lookup yields CDR1 PRHDT and CDR2 FYEKMQ (reference sequence). This CDR3 comprises 16 residues. Here the CDR3 reads CASSSGPGAGYNEQFF. The CDR3 DNA sequence: TGTGCCAGCAGCTCGGGCCCGGGAGCGGGGTACAATGAGCAGTTCTTC.

This chain joins TRBV7-3 and TRBJ2-1, with a tentative D call TRBD1 (5 bases). Germline V lookup: CDR1 SGHTA, CDR2 FQGTGA. The CDR3 has 16 amino acids. V lost 2 bases, J lost 4 bases, and 15 bases lay in between. CDR3 sequence (DNA): TGTGCCAGCAGCTTAGGGGCCGGGCTGGGGTACAATGAGCAGTTCTTC. It is translated as CASSLGAGLGYNEQFF.

This sequence joins TRBV4-1 and TRBJ2-7; the D gene is possibly TRBD1 (7 bases). The germline V gene encodes CDR1 MGHRA and CDR2 YSYEKL. V lost 3 bases and J 7 bases, leaving 22 bases between the germline ends. This CDR3 has 16 amino acids. CDR3 protein: CASSQEGQTAPREQYF. CDR3 in DNA: TGCGCCAGCAGCCAGGAGGGACAGACGGCACCGAGAGAGCAGTACTTC.

The V and J genes are TRBV25-1 and TRBJ1-5; tentative D call: TRBD1 (6 bases). V was clipped by 7 bases and J by 0 bases, with 7 bases between them. The CDR3 is made up of 13 amino acids. Germline V gene lookup returns CDR1 MGHDK and CDR2 SYGVNS. As DNA, the CDR3 is TGTGCCAGCATACAGGGTAGCAATCAGCCCCAGCATTTT. Amino acids: CASIQGSNQPQHF.

The chain uses TRBV28 and TRBJ2-3, with 10 bases fitting TRBD2. The CDR3 covers 16 residues. Losses at the gene ends were 6 bases for V and 1 base for J; bases not matched to a gene: 7. CDR1 and CDR2 (germline): MDHEN, SYDVKM. CDR3 loop: CASSYPGTSGTDTQYF. CDR3 sequence (DNA): TGTGCCAGCAGCTACCCCGGGACTAGCGGCACAGATACGCAGTATTTT.

The rearrangement joins TRBV10-3 to TRBJ1-1; 7 positions agree with TRBD1. The CDR3 consists of 12 residues. The junction had 5 bases not matched to a gene; V was cut back by 10 bases and J by 3 bases. Germline V gene data show CDR1 as ENHRY and CDR2 as SYGVKD. The CDR3 loop is CATTTGDTEAFF. For the CDR3, the DNA is TGTGCCACCACTACAGGGGACACTGAAGCTTTCTTT.